These 8 T cell receptor beta chains originate from one sample sequenced in a study of T cell changes during pregnancy in multiple sclerosis (dated by TCRdb to the late 2010s). The library was obtained by the immunoSEQ multiplex PCR assay. What TCRdb holds here is the immuneACCESS table cut down to in-frame rearrangements. Part of the clones is not present; checked against another copy, under half of the missing clones reflect an unresolved V gene, and the others are unexplained. The sample contains fewer than 70,000 clones, approximately 92% of them found a single time. Clones ranked in the top ten supply 2.5% to 3.5% of the sample. The source was CD8+ T cells from peripheral blood mononuclear cells, collected in the third trimester of pregnancy. All receptors come from a female donor in good health, enrolled as a control in a pregnancy study.

This chain joins TRBV6-1 and TRBJ2-3; 8 bases fit TRBD2. The germline CDR1 and CDR2 sequences are MNHNS and SASEGT. The V segment lost 4 bases and the J segment 2 bases; nucleotides outside the gene matches: 5. The CDR3 runs to 15 residues. CDR3 bases: TGTGCCAGCAGTGTTGGTAGCGGGGACACAGATACGCAGTATTTT. Residues: CASSVGSGDTDTQYF.

This chain uses TRBV4-3 with TRBJ2-2, with TRBD1 matching 8 bases. Germline CDR1 and CDR2: LGHNA and YSLEER. This CDR3 is 17 amino acids long. The V segment lost 3 bases and the J segment 2 bases; nucleotides outside the gene matches: 8. The CDR3 sequence is CASSQTSRGLNTGELFF. CDR3 sequence (DNA): TGCGCCAGCAGCCAGACTTCCAGGGGGCTTAACACCGGGGAGCTGTTTTTT.

The chain uses TRBV7-8 and TRBJ1-1; possible D gene TRBD1, 6 bases. The CDR3 consists of 13 residues. Germline assignment: CDR1 SGHVS and CDR2 FQNEAQ. V dropped 10 bases and J dropped 4 bases, with 16 bases sitting between them. The CDR3 DNA reads as TGTGCCACCCTTAGGGGGAGGGGCACTGAAGCTTTCTTT. Translation: CATLRGRGTEAFF.

The J gene is TRBJ2-7, the V gene TRBV4-2; D is possibly TRBD1 (6 bases). CDR1 and CDR2 from the germline V gene are LGHNA and YNFKEQ. This CDR3 spans 15 amino acids. Trimming removed 1 base from V and 0 bases from J, with 10 bases in between. CDR3 residues: CASSQGPGDSYEQYF. Here the CDR3 DNA reads TGTGCCAGCAGCCAAGGCCCAGGGGACTCCTACGAGCAGTACTTC.

V gene TRBV11-2 combines with J gene TRBJ2-7, with TRBD1 matching over 9 bases. V dropped 4 bases and J dropped 3; count of bases not matched to a gene: 1. CDR1 and CDR2 (germline): SGHAT, FQNNGV. The CDR3 is 13 amino acids. CDR3 loop: CASSWTGDYEQYF. The CDR3 DNA reads as TGTGCCAGCAGCTGGACAGGGGACTACGAGCAGTACTTC.

The V and J genes are TRBV4-3 and TRBJ1-3, with a weak D call TRBD1 (5 bases). The germline V gene encodes CDR1 LGHNA and CDR2 YSLEER. Trimming took off 0 bases at V and 0 bases at J, with 9 bases between the two ends. This CDR3 region has 16 residues. CDR3: CASSQDAGISGNTIYF. As DNA, the CDR3 is TGCGCCAGCAGCCAAGACGCAGGGATCTCTGGAAACACCATATATTTT.

The chain has TRBV18 and TRBJ2-7; 7 positions agree with TRBD1. Per the germline V gene, CDR1 is KGHSH and CDR2 is LQKENI. CDR3 size: 13 residues. J gave up 7 bases and V 3 bases, and 6 bases lay outside the gene matches. CDR3 region: CASSPPTGWEQYF. DNA of the CDR3: TGTGCCAGCTCACCCCCGACAGGGTGGGAGCAGTACTTC.

This rearrangement joins TRBV7-9 to TRBJ2-7; D is uncertain. The CDR3 covers 11 residues. Germline values: CDR1 SEHNR, CDR2 FQNEAQ (reference sequence). V shed 5 bases and J shed 5 bases, with 7 bases lying between them. The CDR3 is CASSPVDEQYF. CDR3 nucleotide sequence: TGTGCCAGCAGCCCGGTGGACGAGCAGTACTTC.